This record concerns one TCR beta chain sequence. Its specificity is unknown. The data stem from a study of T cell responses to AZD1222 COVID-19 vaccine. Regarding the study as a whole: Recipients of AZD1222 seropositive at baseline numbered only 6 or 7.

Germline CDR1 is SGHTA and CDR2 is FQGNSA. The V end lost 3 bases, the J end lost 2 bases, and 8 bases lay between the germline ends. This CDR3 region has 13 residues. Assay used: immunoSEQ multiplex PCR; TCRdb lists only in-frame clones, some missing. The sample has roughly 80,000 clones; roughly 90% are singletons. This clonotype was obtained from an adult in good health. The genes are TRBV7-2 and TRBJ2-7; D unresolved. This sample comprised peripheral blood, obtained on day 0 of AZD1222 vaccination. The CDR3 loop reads CASSFVGPYEQYF. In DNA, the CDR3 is TGTGCCAGCAGCTTTGTAGGACCCTACGAGCAGTACTTC.